The sequence of this T cell receptor (beta chain) was determined in a study of cytomegalovirus exposure and HLA in healthy donors. Overall study: The 110 or so validation repertoires used the same platform as the 500 to 700 first-cohort repertoires, a later analysis reported.

Concerning this clone itself: Its antigen is currently unknown.

Study results and caveats: A few chains tied to CMV proved CMV antigen-specific in vitro. 150 to 200 TCR beta chains were listed as cytomegalovirus-associated.

The CDR3 is 15 amino acids. In germline, CDR1 is MGHRA, CDR2 YSYEKL. V lost 1 base, J lost 0 bases, and 6 bases lay in between. Profiling relied on immunoSEQ multiplex PCR, and the TCRdb table lists in-frame clones only, not all of them. The sample lists some 170,000 clones; 85% to 90% were seen once. The rearrangement joins TRBV4-1 to TRBJ1-4; unclear D gene. This TCR came from a young woman in good health and CMV-seronegative. The specimen was PBMCs. In nucleotides, the CDR3 is TGCGCCAGCAGCCAAGGGGCGTCAACTAATGAAAAACTGTTTTTT. Protein: CASSQGASTNEKLFF.